Listed below are T cell receptor beta chains from one sample, sequenced in a study of regulatory T cells in long-lasting Graves disease. TCRdb fed the multiplex PCR reads into MiXCR, producing one record per CDR3 protein. This table holds some 450,000 distinct CDR3 sequences, less than 25% found once. The source material was peripheral blood mononuclear cells (PBMCs), sampled when the disease was refractory, from a patient treated with antithyroid drugs. The receptors derive from a female donor with Graves disease. Both conserved end residues are part of each CDR3. The D gene is left open where the match is weak. Clone size is shown for a subset of rows, as once, few, many or a class of expanded clone.

j_gene: TRBJ2-7; abundance: many; d_gene: TRBD2; v_gene: TRBV27; CDR3nt: TGTGCCAGCAGTTTATTTGGCGGGAGGCCGTGGAAGGAGCAGTACTTC; CDR3aa: CASSLFGGRPWKEQYF
j_gene: TRBJ1-5; abundance: -; d_gene: -; v_gene: TRBV27; CDR3nt: TGTGCCAGCAGGTCGGTGAACAGCAATCAGCCCCAGCATTTT; CDR3aa: CASRSVNSNQPQHF
j_gene: TRBJ2-7; abundance: -; d_gene: TRBD1; v_gene: TRBV7-9; CDR3nt: TGTGCCAGCAGCCCATCACAGGGGGCGCGCATTACGTACGAGCAGTACTTC; CDR3aa: CASSPSQGARITYEQYF
j_gene: TRBJ1-5; abundance: few; d_gene: TRBD1; v_gene: TRBV6-4; CDR3nt: TGTGCCAGCAGTGCGAGACAGGGCGTTCAGCCCCAGCATTTT; CDR3aa: CASSARQGVQPQHF
j_gene: TRBJ2-7; abundance: -; d_gene: TRBD1; v_gene: TRBV29-1; CDR3nt: TGCAGCGTTAAACAAGCCGGGACAGGGAACCACGAGCAGTACTTC; CDR3aa: CSVKQAGTGNHEQYF
j_gene: TRBJ2-2; abundance: -; d_gene: TRBD2; v_gene: TRBV20-1; CDR3nt: TGCAGTGCCAAGGGAACTAGCGGGAGAGCCGGGGAGCTGTTTTTT; CDR3aa: CSAKGTSGRAGELFF
j_gene: TRBJ2-5; abundance: few; d_gene: TRBD1; v_gene: TRBV9; CDR3nt: TGTGCCAGCAGCGCTTGGACAGGCGAAGAGACCCAGTACTTC; CDR3aa: CASSAWTGEETQYF
j_gene: TRBJ2-7; abundance: many; d_gene: TRBD1; v_gene: TRBV7-8; CDR3nt: TGTGCCAGCAGCGCCGACAGGGGTGGCTACGAGCAGTACTTC; CDR3aa: CASSADRGGYEQYF
j_gene: TRBJ1-1; abundance: -; d_gene: -; v_gene: TRBV4-1; CDR3nt: TGCGCCAGCAGCCAAGACCACAGGATACTCACGCGAGGCACCGAAGCTTTCTTT; CDR3aa: CASSQDHRILTRGTEAFF
j_gene: TRBJ1-3; abundance: -; d_gene: -; v_gene: TRBV20-1; CDR3nt: TGCAGTGCTAGAGCAGGCCGCCGCTCTGGAAACACCATATATTTT; CDR3aa: CSARAGRRSGNTIYF
j_gene: TRBJ1-4; abundance: few; d_gene: TRBD1; v_gene: TRBV20-1; CDR3nt: TGCAGTGGGACAGGTGATAATGAAAAACTGTTTTTT; CDR3aa: CSGTGDNEKLFF
j_gene: TRBJ2-7; abundance: -; d_gene: TRBD2; v_gene: TRBV4-1; CDR3nt: TGCGCCAGCAGCACTGCGACTAGCCTCCGCTACGAGCAGTATTTC; CDR3aa: CASSTATSLRYEQYF
j_gene: TRBJ2-7; abundance: many; d_gene: TRBD2; v_gene: TRBV20-1; CDR3nt: TGCAGTGCTACCGGGACTAGCGGTCCCTACGAGCAGTACTTC; CDR3aa: CSATGTSGPYEQYF
j_gene: TRBJ2-2; abundance: -; d_gene: TRBD2; v_gene: TRBV13; CDR3nt: TGTGCCAGCAGCCCTCGCCTAGCGGGAGGGGTCGGGGAGCTGTTTTTT; CDR3aa: CASSPRLAGGVGELFF
j_gene: TRBJ2-4; abundance: -; d_gene: -; v_gene: TRBV7-8; CDR3nt: TGTGCCAGCAGCCCCGGGACTAAAAACATTCAGTACTTC; CDR3aa: CASSPGTKNIQYF
j_gene: TRBJ2-5; abundance: -; d_gene: TRBD2; v_gene: TRBV15; CDR3nt: TGTGCCACCAGCAGAGAATACTTCCCGGGACTAGCCTGGGAAGAGACCCAGTACTTC; CDR3aa: CATSREYFPGLAWEETQYF
j_gene: TRBJ2-7; abundance: -; d_gene: -; v_gene: TRBV29-1; CDR3nt: TGCAGCGTGGCAGGGTCGTTATACGAGCAGTACTTC; CDR3aa: CSVAGSLYEQYF
j_gene: TRBJ1-6; abundance: -; d_gene: -; v_gene: TRBV19; CDR3nt: TGTGCCAGTAGGTTGGCACAGGGCAGATCACCCCTCCACTTT; CDR3aa: CASRLAQGRSPLHF
j_gene: TRBJ1-2; abundance: many; d_gene: TRBD1; v_gene: TRBV10-3; CDR3nt: TGTGCCATCAGACTGGACAGGTCTACCTTGGGCTACACCTTC; CDR3aa: CAIRLDRSTLGYTF
j_gene: TRBJ2-6; abundance: many; d_gene: -; v_gene: TRBV28; CDR3nt: TGTGCCAGCAGTTTGGTAGGTGGGGCCAACGTCCTGACTTTC; CDR3aa: CASSLVGGANVLTF
j_gene: TRBJ1-1; abundance: many; d_gene: -; v_gene: TRBV2; CDR3nt: TGTGCCAGCCGAGGGGGGTGGAACACTGAAGCTTTCTTT; CDR3aa: CASRGGWNTEAFF
j_gene: TRBJ2-7; abundance: many; d_gene: TRBD2; v_gene: TRBV6-1; CDR3nt: TGTGCCAGCACGAGAGTAGCGGGGCACTACGAGCAGTACTTC; CDR3aa: CASTRVAGHYEQYF
j_gene: TRBJ2-7; abundance: few; d_gene: -; v_gene: TRBV7-9; CDR3nt: TGTGCCAGCAGCTTAGGAGGGAATCCCTACGAGCAGTACTTC; CDR3aa: CASSLGGNPYEQYF
j_gene: TRBJ2-3; abundance: -; d_gene: TRBD2; v_gene: TRBV20-1; CDR3nt: TGCAGTGTCCCACCGGGACTAGCGGGAGCTGCTTCGGTCACAGATACGCAGTATTTT; CDR3aa: CSVPPGLAGAASVTDTQYF
j_gene: TRBJ2-1; abundance: few; d_gene: -; v_gene: TRBV7-9; CDR3nt: TGTGCCAGCAGCGTATATTCGGGAGTCGGAAGCGAGCAGTTCTTC; CDR3aa: CASSVYSGVGSEQFF
j_gene: TRBJ2-7; abundance: -; d_gene: -; v_gene: TRBV5-1; CDR3nt: TGCGCCAGCGCCGGGAGCAGGGATGACGAGCAGTACTTC; CDR3aa: CASAGSRDDEQYF
j_gene: TRBJ2-1; abundance: -; d_gene: TRBD2; v_gene: TRBV28; CDR3nt: TGTGCCAGCTATACTAGCGGCTACAATGAGCAGTTCTTC; CDR3aa: CASYTSGYNEQFF
j_gene: TRBJ2-2; abundance: many; d_gene: TRBD2; v_gene: TRBV6-1; CDR3nt: TGTGCCAGCAGACACGGGCTAGCGGACACCGGGGAGCTGTTTTTT; CDR3aa: CASRHGLADTGELFF
j_gene: TRBJ2-7; abundance: -; d_gene: -; v_gene: TRBV28; CDR3nt: TGTGCCAGCAGTTTATGGGTAGGGCGATCCTACGAGCAGTACTTC; CDR3aa: CASSLWVGRSYEQYF
j_gene: TRBJ2-5; abundance: few; d_gene: -; v_gene: TRBV24-1; CDR3nt: TGTGCCACCAGTGATTTCAAGGCAGGGAAGAGAGAGACCCAGTACTTC; CDR3aa: CATSDFKAGKRETQYF
j_gene: TRBJ1-1; abundance: -; d_gene: -; v_gene: TRBV12-3/TRBV12-4; CDR3nt: TGTGCCAGCAGCCCCGGCAGAGGCGGAGAAGCTTTCTTT; CDR3aa: CASSPGRGGEAFF
j_gene: TRBJ1-2; abundance: few; d_gene: -; v_gene: TRBV3-1; CDR3nt: TGTGCCAGCAGCGATGGCGAAAGGGGGGATGGCTACACCTTC; CDR3aa: CASSDGERGDGYTF
j_gene: TRBJ2-1; abundance: -; d_gene: -; v_gene: TRBV14; CDR3nt: TGTGCCAGCAGCCAAAAGTGGCGTCTAGGAGTGAGCAATGAGCAGTTCTTC; CDR3aa: CASSQKWRLGVSNEQFF
j_gene: TRBJ1-1; abundance: -; d_gene: -; v_gene: TRBV5-1; CDR3nt: TGCGCCAGCAGCTTGGTAATAGGTGGCGACACTGAAGCTTTCTTT; CDR3aa: CASSLVIGGDTEAFF
j_gene: TRBJ2-7; abundance: -; d_gene: -; v_gene: TRBV6-5; CDR3nt: TGTGCCAGCAGTTACTCTGGCAGTCGATCCTACGAGCAGTACTTC; CDR3aa: CASSYSGSRSYEQYF
j_gene: TRBJ1-3; abundance: -; d_gene: -; v_gene: TRBV7-9; CDR3nt: TGTGCCAGCAGTTGGACGAATGGAAACACCATATATTTT; CDR3aa: CASSWTNGNTIYF
j_gene: TRBJ2-1; abundance: -; d_gene: -; v_gene: TRBV4-2; CDR3nt: TGTGCCAGCAGCCAAGGAGGTAGCGCCGATGAGCAGTTCTTC; CDR3aa: CASSQGGSADEQFF
j_gene: TRBJ2-7; abundance: few; d_gene: TRBD1; v_gene: TRBV3-1; CDR3nt: TGTGCCAGCAGCCCCGGACCGGGACAGGGCTACGAGCAGTACTTC; CDR3aa: CASSPGPGQGYEQYF
j_gene: TRBJ2-5; abundance: many; d_gene: TRBD2; v_gene: TRBV27; CDR3nt: TGTGCCAGCAGTTTAGGCCTAGCGGGAGGGCCACGGGAGACCCAGTACTTC; CDR3aa: CASSLGLAGGPRETQYF
j_gene: TRBJ2-7; abundance: -; d_gene: -; v_gene: TRBV5-6; CDR3nt: TGTGCCAGCAGCCAGTCCAGGCACGAGCAGTACTTC; CDR3aa: CASSQSRHEQYF